The entry that follows covers one TCR beta chain sequence. This record belongs to a study of control samples from healthy donors and cancer patients. Produced via immunoSEQ multiplex PCR; TCRdb's table is partial and in-frame only. The sample includes about 120,000 clones, about 90% seen only once; the top ten take around 1.7%. The receptor's source is a man aged 18 to 29 in good health. The sample was blood.

The CDR3 loop reads CASSLRGRASLYNEQFF. CDR3 nucleotides: TGTGCCAGCAGCTTGCGGGGCAGGGCGAGCCTTTACAATGAGCAGTTCTTC. The V gene is TRBV7-2, the J gene TRBJ2-1, with D perhaps TRBD2 (6 bases). Trimming cost V 3 bases and J 4 bases, with 19 bases left between them. Germline V gives CDR1 SGHTA, CDR2 FQGNSA. The CDR3 contains 17 residues. Variable domain in full (rest from reference TRBV7-2 and TRBJ2-1): GAGVSQSPSNKVTEKGKDVELRCDPISGHTALYWYRQSLGQGLEFLIYFQGNSAPDKSGLPSDRFSAERTGGSVSTLTIQRTQQEDSAVYLCASSLRGRASLYNEQFFGPGTRLTVL.